These 2 T cell receptor beta chains share one sample of origin, sequenced in a study of Graves' ophthalmopathy and Graves' hyperthyroidism. Investigators amplified TCR beta CDR3 regions from RNA transcripts. An opening RT-PCR round employed HTBI primers and preceded a second-round multiplex PCR. One entry per CDR3 protein results from TCRdb running MiXCR on the multiplex PCR reads. The data hold approximately 330,000 distinct CDR3 sequences, with about a sixth observed a single time. The sequenced material came from peripheral blood. All receptors derive from an adult man with Graves' ophthalmopathy.

This clonotype has a count of ten or more. The chain has TRBV30 and TRBJ2-7; a weak D match, TRBD1 (5 bases). V lost 1 base and J 2 bases, leaving 15 bases between the germline ends. Per the germline V gene, CDR1 is GTSNPN and CDR2 is SVGIG (reference sequence). The CDR3 contains 15 residues. The DNA of the CDR3 is TGTGCCTGGAGTGCGGCCAACAGACAGCCCTACGAGCAGTACTTC. This encodes CAWSAANRQPYEQYF.

Points on this clonotype: A read error may be the cause here, since a much bigger clone is one base away. The chain is built from TRBV20-1 and TRBJ2-7; the D gene could be TRBD1 or TRBD2 (5 bases each). The CDR3 spans 13 residues. Germline lookup yields CDR1 DFQATT and CDR2 SNEGSKA (reference sequence). DNA of the CDR3: TGCGGTGCTAGGAGAGGGGATCGCTACGAGCAGTACTTC. Protein sequence: CGARRGDRYEQYF.